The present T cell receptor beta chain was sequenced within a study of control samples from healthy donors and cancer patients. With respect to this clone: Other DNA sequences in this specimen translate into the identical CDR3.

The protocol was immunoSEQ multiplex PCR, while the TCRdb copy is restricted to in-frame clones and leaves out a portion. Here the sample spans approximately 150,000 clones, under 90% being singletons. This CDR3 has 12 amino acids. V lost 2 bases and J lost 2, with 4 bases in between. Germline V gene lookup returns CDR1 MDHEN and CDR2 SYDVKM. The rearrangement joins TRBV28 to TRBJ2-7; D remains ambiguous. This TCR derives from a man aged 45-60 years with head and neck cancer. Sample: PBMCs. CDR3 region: CASSLGAYEQYF. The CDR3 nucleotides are TGTGCCAGCAGTTTAGGCGCCTACGAGCAGTACTTC.